The source of this T cell receptor beta chain is a study of T cells after yellow fever vaccination. Study results and limitations: Among primary-vaccination clones, most reappeared after the booster, at 95% to 96% for CD4 and approximately 90% for CD8.

The germline V and J ends were trimmed by 6 bases and 5 bases, with 14 bases remaining between them. Germline CDR1 reads DFQATT; CDR2 reads SNEGSKA (reference sequence). This CDR3 is 12 amino acids long. Template switching by 5'RACE produced TCR cDNA, adding a universal primer site and UMIs. TCRdb independently ran MiXCR on the 5' RACE reads; one entry per CDR3 protein. The data show some 350,000 distinct CDR3 sequences, with 4% seen just once and roughly 26% held by the top ten. This clonotype was detected ten times or more. Its antigen remains unknown. The V call is TRBV20-1, the J call TRBJ2-7, with D unclear. The sample in question was PBMCs, obtained 5 days after the yellow fever booster vaccination. The receptor was derived from a man between 18 and 29 years old who received the YFV17D yellow fever vaccine. The CDR3, as DNA: TGCAGTGCCAATCTATCCGGTGACGAGCAGTACTTC. It translates to CSANLSGDEQYF.